This T cell receptor beta chain appears in the sequencing data of a study of radiotherapy plus CTLA-4 blockade in lung cancer. Looking at the study overall: For about 19% of patients, objective responses occurred, and about 34% had disease control.

In regard to this clone: What it binds is unknown.

Germline values: CDR1 MNHEY, CDR2 SVGAGI. The CDR3 is 12 residues long. V was pared by 6 bases and J by 6 bases, with 12 bases between. CTLA-4 blockade using ipilimumab, together with focal radiation, was received by patients with chemo-refractory metastatic non-small-cell lung cancer. Overall study findings and caveats: In blood, early T cell clone dynamics reportedly predicted response best, together with interferon-beta. There was expansion of tumor-derived TCR clones in blood after radiotherapy plus ipilimumab.

Using immunoSEQ multiplex PCR, the repertoire was profiled, and TCRdb retains in-frame clones only, with some absent. The table lists some 90,000 clones, 83% of them singletons. Sequenced material: peripheral blood, taken from a patient treated with radiotherapy plus ipilimumab. The chain carries TRBV6-5 and TRBJ2-7, with D tentatively TRBD1 (6 bases). The receptor was derived from a human donor with non-small cell lung cancer who had stable disease on radiotherapy plus ipilimumab. The DNA of the CDR3 is TGTGCCAGCAGGGGAACAGGGTTCGAGCAGTACTTC. Amino acids: CASRGTGFEQYF.